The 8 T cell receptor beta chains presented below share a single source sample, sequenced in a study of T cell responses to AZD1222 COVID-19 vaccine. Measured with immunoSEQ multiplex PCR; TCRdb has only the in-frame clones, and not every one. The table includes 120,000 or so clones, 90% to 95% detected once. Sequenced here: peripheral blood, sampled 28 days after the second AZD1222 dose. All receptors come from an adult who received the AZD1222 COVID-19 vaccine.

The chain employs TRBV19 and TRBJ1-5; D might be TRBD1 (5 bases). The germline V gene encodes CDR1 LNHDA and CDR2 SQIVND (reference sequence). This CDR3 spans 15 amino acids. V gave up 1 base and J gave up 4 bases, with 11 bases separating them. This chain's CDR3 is CASSIVGTPNQPQHF. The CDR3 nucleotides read TGTGCCAGTAGTATAGTAGGGACCCCGAATCAGCCCCAGCATTTT.

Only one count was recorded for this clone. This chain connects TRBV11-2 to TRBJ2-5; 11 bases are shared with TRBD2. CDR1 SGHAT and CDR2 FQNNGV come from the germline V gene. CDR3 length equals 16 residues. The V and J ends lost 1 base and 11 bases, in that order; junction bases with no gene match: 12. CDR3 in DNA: TGTGCCAGCAGCTTAGGATCGGGACTAGCGGCGATCGATCAGTACTTC. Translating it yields CASSLGSGLAAIDQYF.

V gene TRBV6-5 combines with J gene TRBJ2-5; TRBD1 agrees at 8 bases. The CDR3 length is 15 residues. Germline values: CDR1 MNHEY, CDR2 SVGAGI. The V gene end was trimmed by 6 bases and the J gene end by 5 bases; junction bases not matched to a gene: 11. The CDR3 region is CASRVTGVIRETQYF. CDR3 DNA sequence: TGTGCCAGCAGAGTGACAGGGGTAATACGGGAGACCCAGTACTTC.

The CDR3 coding sequence is TGCGCCAGCAGCCAAGCCCCCGGGGATGAGCAGTTCTTC. Its translation: CASSQAPGDEQFF. The V and J genes are TRBV4-1 and TRBJ2-1; possible D gene TRBD2, 5 bases. Trimming cost V 1 base and J 8 bases, with 9 bases left between them. Germline CDR1 is MGHRA and CDR2 is YSYEKL. The CDR3 spans 13 residues.

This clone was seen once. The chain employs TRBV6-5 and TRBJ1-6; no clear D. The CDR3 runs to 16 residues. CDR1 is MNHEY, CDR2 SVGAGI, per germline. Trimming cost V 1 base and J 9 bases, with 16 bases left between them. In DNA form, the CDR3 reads TGTGCCAGCAGTTACTTAACGGGTCAGAGATCTTCACCCCTCCACTTT. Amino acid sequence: CASSYLTGQRSSPLHF.

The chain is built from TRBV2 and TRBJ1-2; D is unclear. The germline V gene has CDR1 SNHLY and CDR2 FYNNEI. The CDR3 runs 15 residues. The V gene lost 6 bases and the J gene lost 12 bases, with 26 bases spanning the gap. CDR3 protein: CASSEITFGPVTHTF. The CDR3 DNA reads TGTGCCAGCAGCGAAATTACATTCGGGCCAGTTACCCACACCTTC.

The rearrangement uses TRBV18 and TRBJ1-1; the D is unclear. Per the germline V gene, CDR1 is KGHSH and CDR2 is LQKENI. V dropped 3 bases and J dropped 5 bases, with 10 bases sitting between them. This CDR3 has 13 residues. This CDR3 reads CASSPVAGTEAFF. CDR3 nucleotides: TGTGCCAGCTCACCTGTAGCAGGAACTGAAGCTTTCTTT.

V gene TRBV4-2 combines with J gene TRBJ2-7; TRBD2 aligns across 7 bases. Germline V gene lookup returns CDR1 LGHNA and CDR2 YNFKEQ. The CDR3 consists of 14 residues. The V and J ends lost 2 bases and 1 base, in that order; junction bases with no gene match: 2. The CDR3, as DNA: TGTGCCAGCAGCCAAAGGGAGGGGTCCTACGAGCAGTACTTC. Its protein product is CASSQREGSYEQYF.